One and the same sample provided the 9 T cell receptor beta chains below, sequenced in a study of long-term antiretroviral therapy in people with HIV. Survey-level resolution applied to immunoSEQ assay v3.0. Assay: immunoSEQ multiplex PCR; the TCRdb copy retains only in-frame clones and omits some. The table has 20,000 to 25,000 clones, approximately 80% seen once. This sample comprised unsorted PBMCs, obtained 0.5 years after starting antiretroviral therapy. These receptors all come from a man aged 18 to 29 with HIV.

The chain carries TRBV10-3 and TRBJ2-1; 9 bases match TRBD2. The CDR3 covers 17 residues. CDR1 and CDR2 (germline): ENHRY, SYGVKD. J was trimmed by 7 bases and V by 6 bases; bases with no gene match: 16. In DNA form, the CDR3 reads TGTGCCATCAGGACGGGCAGCGGGGGGCCCCTGGGGAATGAGCAGTTCTTC. Its translation is CAIRTGSGGPLGNEQFF.

This rearrangement joins TRBV28 to TRBJ2-7; 12 bases agree with TRBD2. The CDR3 sequence is 16 residues long. The trim removed 3 bases at V and 5 bases at J, leaving 8 bases unmatched. CDR1 and CDR2 (germline): MDHEN, SYDVKM. CDR3 in amino acids: CASSLGLAGGLDEQYF. The CDR3 coding sequence is TGTGCCAGCAGTTTGGGGCTAGCGGGGGGGCTGGACGAGCAGTACTTC. The whole variable domain, remainder taken from reference TRBV28 and TRBJ2-7, is DVKVTQSSRYLVKRTGEKVFLECVQDMDHENMFWYRQDPGLGLRLIYFSYDVKMKEKGDIPEGYSVSREKKERFSLILESASTNQTSMYLCASSLGLAGGLDEQYFGPGTRLTVT.

The V gene is TRBV6-1, the J gene TRBJ2-2; 7 nucleotides align to TRBD1. V lost 4 bases and J lost 6; bases outside the gene matches: 5. CDR1 and CDR2 from the germline V gene are MNHNS and SASEGT. The CDR3 has 14 amino acids. The CDR3 nucleotides read TGTGCCAGCAGTGTCGACAGGGATGCCGGGGAGCTGTTTTTT. Translation: CASSVDRDAGELFF.

This clone was counted once. The chain employs TRBV11-1 and TRBJ1-2, with 12 bases matching TRBD1. The V gene's germline CDR1 is SGHAT and CDR2 FQDESV (reference sequence). Unmatched junction bases numbered 5, after V lost 3 bases and J lost 6 bases. The CDR3 loop spans 15 amino acids. The CDR3 reads CASSFWGQGADGYTF. CDR3 DNA: TGTGCCAGCAGCTTTTGGGGACAGGGGGCTGATGGCTACACCTTC.

Worth noting for this clone: This same CDR3 is encoded by further DNA sequences in the sample. The gene calls are TRBV19 and TRBJ2-2; tentative D call: TRBD1 (5 bases). This CDR3 has 12 residues. The V and J ends lost 8 bases and 5 bases respectively, with 9 bases between them. The germline CDR1 and CDR2 sequences are LNHDA and SQIVND (reference sequence). This chain's CDR3 is CASPGPTGELFF. CDR3 DNA: TGTGCCAGTCCAGGGCCTACCGGGGAGCTGTTTTTT.

This chain joins TRBV7-4 and TRBJ2-7; 8 bases fit TRBD1. This CDR3 has 23 amino acids. V was pared by 3 bases and J by 2 bases, with 30 bases of the junction left unmatched. Per germline, CDR1 SGHVT and CDR2 SQSDAQ. The CDR3 nucleotides are TGTGCCAGCAGCTTGACGGAAGGAGAGGTGTCAAAGGGTCGGGACAGGATAACCTACGAGCAGTACTTC. Translating it yields CASSLTEGEVSKGRDRITYEQYF.

This sequence joins TRBV21-1 and TRBJ2-7; the listed D gene, TRBD1, was not tested against the DNA. TRBV21-1 is shown as a pseudogene. The CDR3 spans 19 residues. The CDR3 protein is CASSHHQTGSAPFPYEQYF. In DNA, the CDR3 is TGTGCCAGCAGCCACCACCAGACAGGGTCAGCCCCGTTCCCCTACGAGCAGTACTTC.

As regards this clone: The junction and the germline gene differ at one end; a read error may be behind it. The V call is TRBV2, the J call TRBJ1-1; 7 bases agree with TRBD1. Germline V lookup: CDR1 SNHLY, CDR2 FYNNEI. The CDR3 sequence is 14 residues long. CDR3 protein: CACRDRFMNTEAFF. CDR3 nucleotides: TGTGCCTGCAGGGACAGATTCATGAACACTGAAGCTTTCTTT.

The V gene is TRBV18, the J gene TRBJ2-7, with TRBD1 as a possible D gene (6 bases). The germline V gene has CDR1 KGHSH and CDR2 LQKENI. Between the trimmed V and J ends, which lost 3 bases and 0 bases, there was a span of 9 bases. The CDR3 totals 14 residues. The CDR3 here is CASSPWTDSYEQYF. The CDR3 region has the DNA TGTGCCAGCTCACCCTGGACAGACTCCTACGAGCAGTACTTC.